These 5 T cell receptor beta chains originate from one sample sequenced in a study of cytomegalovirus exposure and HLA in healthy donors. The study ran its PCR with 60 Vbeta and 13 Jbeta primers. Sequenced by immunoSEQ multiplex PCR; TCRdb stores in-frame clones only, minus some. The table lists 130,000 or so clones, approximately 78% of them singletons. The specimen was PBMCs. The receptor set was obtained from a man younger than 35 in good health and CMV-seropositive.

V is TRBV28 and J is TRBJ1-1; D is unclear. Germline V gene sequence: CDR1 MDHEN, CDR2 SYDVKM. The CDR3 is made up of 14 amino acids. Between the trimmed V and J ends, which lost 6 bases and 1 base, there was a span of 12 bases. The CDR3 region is CASSLPSTNTEAFF. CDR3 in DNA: TGTGCCAGCAGCCTTCCGAGCACGAACACTGAAGCTTTCTTT.

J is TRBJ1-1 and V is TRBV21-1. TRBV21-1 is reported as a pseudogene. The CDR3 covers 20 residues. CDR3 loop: CASSRGGFIQRGFNYTEAFF. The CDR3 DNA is TGTGCCAGCAGCCGCGGGGGGTTTATACAACGGGGATTTAACTACACTGAAGCTTTCTTT.

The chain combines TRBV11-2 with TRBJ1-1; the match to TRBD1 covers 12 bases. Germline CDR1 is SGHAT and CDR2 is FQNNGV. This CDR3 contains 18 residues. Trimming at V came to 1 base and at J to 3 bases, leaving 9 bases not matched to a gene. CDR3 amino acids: CASSLGWDRGRRDTEAFF. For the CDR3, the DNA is TGTGCCAGCAGCTTAGGTTGGGACAGGGGGCGGAGGGACACTGAAGCTTTCTTT.

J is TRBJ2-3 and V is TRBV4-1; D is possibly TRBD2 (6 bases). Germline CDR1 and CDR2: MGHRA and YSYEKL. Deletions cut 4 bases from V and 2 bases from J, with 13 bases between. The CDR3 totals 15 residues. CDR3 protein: CASSLAVQVTDTQYF. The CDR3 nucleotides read TGCGCCAGCAGCCTAGCGGTTCAAGTCACAGATACGCAGTATTTT.

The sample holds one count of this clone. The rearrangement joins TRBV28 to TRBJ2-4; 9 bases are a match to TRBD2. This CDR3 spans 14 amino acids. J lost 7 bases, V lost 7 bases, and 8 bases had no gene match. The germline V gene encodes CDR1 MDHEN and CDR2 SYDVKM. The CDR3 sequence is CASIPAGGTNIQYF. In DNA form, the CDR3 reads TGTGCCAGCATTCCAGCGGGAGGAACCAACATTCAGTACTTC. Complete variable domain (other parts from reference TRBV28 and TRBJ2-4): DVKVTQSSRYLVKRTGEKVFLECVQDMDHENMFWYRQDPGLGLRLIYFSYDVKMKEKGDIPEGYSVSREKKERFSLILESASTNQTSMYLCASIPAGGTNIQYFGAGTRLSVL.